This entry lists 7 T cell receptor beta chains sequenced from one sample in a study of T cell responses to AZD1222 COVID-19 vaccine. The assay was immunoSEQ multiplex PCR, and TCRdb's table has in-frame clones only and misses some. The sample has about 200,000 clones; roughly 91% are singletons. The source was peripheral blood, collected on day 0 of MenACWY control vaccination. The receptor source for this set is an adult in good health.

This rearrangement joins TRBV6-5 to TRBJ1-1; no clear D. The CDR3 length is 14 residues. Per the germline V gene, CDR1 is MNHEY and CDR2 is SVGAGI. Trimming cost V 2 bases and J 4 bases, with 11 bases left between them. Written as DNA, the CDR3 is TGTGCCAGCAGTTACCGGGAGGCGACCACTGAAGCTTTCTTT. As protein: CASSYREATTEAFF.

The count of this clone is one. The V and J genes are TRBV10-2 and TRBJ1-6; D might be TRBD1 (6 bases). Trimming pared 2 bases from V and 7 bases from J, leaving 12 bases between. The CDR3 is 15 residues long. CDR1 WSHSY and CDR2 SAAADI come from the germline V gene. The CDR3 coding sequence is TGCGCCAGCAGTGAGGCCCGGACAGACAATTCACCCCTCCACTTT. This translates into CASSEARTDNSPLHF.

V gene TRBV13 combines with J gene TRBJ1-1, with unresolved D. Germline values: CDR1 PRHDT, CDR2 FYEKMQ (reference sequence). The CDR3 totals 13 residues. Trimming removed 4 bases at V and 0 bases at J, with 6 bases between. The CDR3 protein is CASSSQLNTEAFF. The CDR3 coding sequence is TGTGCCAGCAGCTCCCAACTGAACACTGAAGCTTTCTTT.

The CDR3 spells CASKIAGGAEQFF. CDR3 DNA: TGTGCCAGTAAGATAGCGGGGGGGGCGGAGCAGTTCTTC. This chain links TRBV19 with TRBJ2-1, with 11 bases fitting TRBD2. Germline loops: CDR1 LNHDA, CDR2 SQIVND (reference sequence). The J segment lost 10 bases and the V segment lost 7 bases, leaving 6 bases of the junction unmatched. CDR3 length: 13 amino acids.

The rearrangement joins TRBV7-6 to TRBJ2-3, with D unclear. The CDR3 sequence is 18 residues long. V dropped 5 bases and J dropped 2 bases, with 23 bases sitting between them. Germline-derived CDR1 and CDR2 are SGHVS and FNYEAQ. The CDR3 loop reads CASSPVTPLVASTDTQYF. CDR3 sequence (DNA): TGTGCCAGCAGCCCAGTTACCCCCCTAGTTGCGTCCACAGATACGCAGTATTTT.

V usage is TRBV5-1 and J usage is TRBJ2-5; TRBD2 aligns across 9 bases. With V trimmed by 2 bases and J by 3 bases, 11 bases remained unmatched. From germline, CDR1 is SGHRS and CDR2 YFSETQ. The CDR3 is 17 amino acids. The CDR3 protein is CASSLAGSAGGEETQYF. CDR3 coding DNA: TGCGCCAGCAGCTTAGCCGGTTCAGCGGGGGGAGAAGAGACCCAGTACTTC.

The chain joins TRBV5-1 to TRBJ1-6; the match to TRBD1 covers 9 bases. J gave up 5 bases and V 4 bases, and 4 bases lay outside the gene matches. Germline CDR1 is SGHRS and CDR2 is YFSETQ. The CDR3 spans 15 residues. The CDR3 reads CASSTGGTHNSPLHF. CDR3 coding DNA: TGCGCCAGCAGCACAGGGGGCACACATAATTCACCCCTCCACTTT.